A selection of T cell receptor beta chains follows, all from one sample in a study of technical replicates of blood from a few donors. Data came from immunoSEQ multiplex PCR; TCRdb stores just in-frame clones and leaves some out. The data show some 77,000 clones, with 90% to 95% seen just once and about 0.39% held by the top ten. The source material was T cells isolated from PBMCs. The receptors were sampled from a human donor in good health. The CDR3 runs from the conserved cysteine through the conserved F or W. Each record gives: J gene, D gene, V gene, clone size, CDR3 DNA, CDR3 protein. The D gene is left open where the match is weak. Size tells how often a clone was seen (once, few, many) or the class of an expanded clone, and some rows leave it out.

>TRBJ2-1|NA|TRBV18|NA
TGTGCCAGCTCAAACGCGGGAAAAGGTCATGAGCAGTTCTTC
CASSNAGKGHEQFF
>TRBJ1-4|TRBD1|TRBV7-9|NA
TGTGCCAGCAGGCCGCAAGGGGGCGATGAAAAACTGTTTTTT
CASRPQGGDEKLFF
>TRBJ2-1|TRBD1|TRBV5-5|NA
TGTGCCAGCACCCAGACAGGGGTTAGGACTGGAGGATTCAATGAGCAGTTCTTC
CASTQTGVRTGGFNEQFF
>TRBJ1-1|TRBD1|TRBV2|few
TGTGCCAGCTTAAGACAGGGGCACACTGAAGCTTTCTTT
CASLRQGHTEAFF
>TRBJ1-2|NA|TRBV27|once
TGTGCCAGCAGTTTAGTCGGCGGCTATGGCTACACCTTC
CASSLVGGYGYTF
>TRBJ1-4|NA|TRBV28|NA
TGTGCCAGCAGCCGTCTTGCAACTAATGAAAAACTGTTTTTT
CASSRLATNEKLFF
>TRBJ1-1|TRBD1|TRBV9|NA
TGTGCCAGCAGCGCCGGGCACAGGGGAAACACTGAAGCTTTCTTT
CASSAGHRGNTEAFF
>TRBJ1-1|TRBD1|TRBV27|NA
TGTGCCAGCAGTTTCATCGGACCAGGGGGGCAAGGTGAAGCTTTCTTT
CASSFIGPGGQGEAFF
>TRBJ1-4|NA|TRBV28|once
TGTGCCAGCACCCCCTCGGGGGGTCTTACCCTAAATGAAAAACTGTTTTTT
CASTPSGGLTLNEKLFF
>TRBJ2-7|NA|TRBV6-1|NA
TGTGCCAGCAGTGTTTCGAGCTACGAGCAGTACTTC
CASSVSSYEQYF
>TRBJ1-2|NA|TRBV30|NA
TGTGCCTGGAGTCTCAACGGAGGGGTCTATTTGGAGGGCTACACCTTC
CAWSLNGGVYLEGYTF
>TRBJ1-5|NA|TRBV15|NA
TGTGCCACCATTTTAGGGGAACGCAATCAGCCCCAGCATTTT
CATILGERNQPQHF
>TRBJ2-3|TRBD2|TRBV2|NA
TGTGCCAGCAGTGTCGGACTAGCGGGAACGCAGTATTTT
CASSVGLAGTQYF
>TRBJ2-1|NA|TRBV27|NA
TGTGCCAGCAGGGCTCCGGAAGGGGCCGAGGCCTACAATGAGCAGTTCTTC
CASRAPEGAEAYNEQFF
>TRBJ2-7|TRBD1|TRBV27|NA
TGTGCCAGCAGTCCATCCGGGACAGGGGTCTACGAGCAGTACTTC
CASSPSGTGVYEQYF
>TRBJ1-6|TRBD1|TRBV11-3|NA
TGTGCCAGCAGCTGGGGACAGGATAATTCACCCCTCCACTTT
CASSWGQDNSPLHF
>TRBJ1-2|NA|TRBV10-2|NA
TGCGCCAGCAGTGAGCCGGGAGCGGCCTCTAACTATGGCTACACCTTC
CASSEPGAASNYGYTF
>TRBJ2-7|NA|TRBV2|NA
TGTGCCAGCAGTGAAGTTTTTAGTCGCGGAGGGTACGAGCAGTACTTC
CASSEVFSRGGYEQYF
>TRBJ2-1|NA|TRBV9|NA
TGTGCCAGCAGCGTAGCTGGGCACAATGAGCAGTTCTTC
CASSVAGHNEQFF
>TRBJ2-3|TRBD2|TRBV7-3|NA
TGTGCCAGCAGCTCCGGACTAGCGGGATCGACAGATACGCAGTATTTT
CASSSGLAGSTDTQYF
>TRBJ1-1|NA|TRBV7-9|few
TGTGCCAGCTTTACAGCGAACACTGAAGCTTTCTTT
CASFTANTEAFF
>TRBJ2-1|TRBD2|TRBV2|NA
TGTGCCAGCGGATCAACGGTAGCGGGAGGTATCTCCTACAATGAGCAGTTCTTC
CASGSTVAGGISYNEQFF
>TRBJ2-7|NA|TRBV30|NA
TGTGCCTGGAGTGAATACGTCTCACCTCCAGGATACGAGCAGTACTTC
CAWSEYVSPPGYEQYF
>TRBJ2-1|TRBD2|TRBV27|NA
TGTGCCAGCAGTAGGACTAGCGGAGACAATGAGCAGTTCTTC
CASSRTSGDNEQFF
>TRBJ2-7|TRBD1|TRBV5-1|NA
TGCGCCAGCAGCGAAACACAGGGGGCCTCCTACGAGCAGTACTTC
CASSETQGASYEQYF
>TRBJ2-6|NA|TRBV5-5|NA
TGTGCCAGCAGCCCAGGGTCCGGGGCCAACGTCCTGACTTTC
CASSPGSGANVLTF
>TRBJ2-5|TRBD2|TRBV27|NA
TGTGCCAGCAGTTTAGGGCTAGCGGGAGTTGGAGAGACCCAGTACTTC
CASSLGLAGVGETQYF
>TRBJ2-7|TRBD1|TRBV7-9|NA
TGTGCCAGCAGCTCGACAGGGTTCGGGGACGAGCAGTACTTC
CASSSTGFGDEQYF
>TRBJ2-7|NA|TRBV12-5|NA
TGTGCTAGTGGAACTTCCTACGAGCAGTACTTC
CASGTSYEQYF
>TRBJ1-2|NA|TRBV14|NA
TGTGCCAGCAGCCAAGCGTCAAGGGACACACCCTATGGCTACACCTTC
CASSQASRDTPYGYTF
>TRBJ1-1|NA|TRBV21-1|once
TGTGCCAGCAGCAAATCGGCACAGGTTAACACTGAAGCTTTCTTT
CASSKSAQVNTEAFF
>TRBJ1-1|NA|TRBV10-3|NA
TGTGCCATCAGTCGGGAGAGGACTGAAGCTTTCTTT
CAISRERTEAFF
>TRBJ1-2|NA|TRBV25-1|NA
TGTGCCAGCAGTGACAGTTTAGGCTACACCTTC
CASSDSLGYTF
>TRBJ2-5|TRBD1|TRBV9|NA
TGTGCCAGCAGCTCCGGGACAGGGGACGCGGAGACCCAGTACTTC
CASSSGTGDAETQYF
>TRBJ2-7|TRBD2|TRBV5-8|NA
TGTGCCAGCAGCCCCGGGACTAGCGGGCGCTACGAGCAGTACTTC
CASSPGTSGRYEQYF
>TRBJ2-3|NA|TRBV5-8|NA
TGTGCCTCCCAGGGACTTACCACAGATACGCAGTATTTT
CASQGLTTDTQYF
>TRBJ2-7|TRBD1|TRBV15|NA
TGTGCCACCAGCCTGGACAGGGAAACCAACGAGCAGTACTTC
CATSLDRETNEQYF
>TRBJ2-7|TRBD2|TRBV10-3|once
TGTGCCATCAGTGAGGCGGGAGGGCCAGACGAGCAGTACTTC
CAISEAGGPDEQYF
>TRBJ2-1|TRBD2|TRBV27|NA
TGTGCCAGCAGCTTACCCCCCCTCCCTTCTAGCGGACGAAACAATGAGCAGTTCTTC
CASSLPPLPSSGRNNEQFF
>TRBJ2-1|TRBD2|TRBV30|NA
TGTGCAGCAACTCGCGGGAGGGCCCATGAGCAGTTCTTC
CAATRGRAHEQFF
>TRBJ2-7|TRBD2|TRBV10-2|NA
TGCGCCAGCAGGGTAGCGGGAGAAACCTACGAGCAGTACTTC
CASRVAGETYEQYF
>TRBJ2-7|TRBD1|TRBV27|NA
TGTGCCAGCAGGGGGACAGGGGCGTCCTACGAGCAGTACTTC
CASRGTGASYEQYF
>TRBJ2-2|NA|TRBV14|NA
TGTGCCAGCAGCCATAGTTCAGTGACAGGATTTCGGAACACCGGGGAGCTGTTTTTT
CASSHSSVTGFRNTGELFF
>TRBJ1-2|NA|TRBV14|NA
TGTGCCAGCAGCCAAGCACCTATCCAGGGAGGCTACACCTTC
CASSQAPIQGGYTF
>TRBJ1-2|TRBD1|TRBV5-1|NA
TGCGCCAGCAGCGGAAGACAGGGGTACTATGGCTACACCTTC
CASSGRQGYYGYTF
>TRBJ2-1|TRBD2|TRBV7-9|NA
TGTGCCAGCAGCAAGACTAGCTCGGGGGTCTATGAGCAGTTCTTC
CASSKTSSGVYEQFF